A single sample gave rise to the 3 T cell receptor beta chains below, sequenced in a study of healthy donors' naive CD4 and CD8 T cells (dated by TCRdb to between 2014 and 2017). TCRdb lists the instrument as 454 GS FLX Titanium. A previously published linear amplification protocol was used to build the TCR libraries, starting from roughly 500 ng of total RNA. TCRdb reran the public reads through fastp at Q25 and MiXCR, keeping productive beta chains. CDR3 protein duplicates are merged, each entry listing the most common genes and DNA. Present in this sample are some 190,000 distinct CDR3 sequences, around 70% of which were seen just once. The ten largest clonotypes hold roughly 2.4% of the sample. The material sequenced was naive CD4+ and CD8+ T cells sorted from blood, pooled from several donors. The cell subset or site label corresponds to: FACS-sorted naive CD4+ (CD45RO-CD45RA+) and naive CD8+ (CD45RA+CD27bright) T cells. The origin of the receptors is a pool of human donors in good health; the sample pools cells from several healthy donors.

V is TRBV2 and J is TRBJ2-3, with unresolved D. Germline V gene data show CDR1 as SNHLY and CDR2 as FYNNEI. CDR3 size: 11 residues. V was shortened by 8 bases and J by 3 bases, with 6 bases between the two germline ends. The CDR3 here is CASQETDTQYF. The CDR3 DNA is TGTGCCAGCCAAGAGACAGATACGCAGTATTTT.

As regards this clonotype: One end of the junction does not line up with germline, which may come from a read error. V and J are TRBV20-1 and TRBJ1-5; TRBD1 might be the D (6 bases). CDR1 and CDR2 (germline): DFQATT, SNEGSKA (reference sequence). The CDR3 totals 14 residues. CDR3 DNA sequence: TGCAGTGCCAGAGCCCGGACAGGCAATCAGCCCCAGCATTTT. It yields the protein CSARARTGNQPQHF.

The chain has TRBV6-5 and TRBJ2-5; D uncertain. Germline CDR1 is MNHEY and CDR2 is SVGAGI. Trimming removed 8 bases from V and 5 bases from J, with 12 bases in between. CDR3 length equals 12 residues. For the CDR3, the DNA is TGTGCCAGCGTGGGCCCCCTGGAGACCCAGTACTTC. Encoded protein: CASVGPLETQYF.